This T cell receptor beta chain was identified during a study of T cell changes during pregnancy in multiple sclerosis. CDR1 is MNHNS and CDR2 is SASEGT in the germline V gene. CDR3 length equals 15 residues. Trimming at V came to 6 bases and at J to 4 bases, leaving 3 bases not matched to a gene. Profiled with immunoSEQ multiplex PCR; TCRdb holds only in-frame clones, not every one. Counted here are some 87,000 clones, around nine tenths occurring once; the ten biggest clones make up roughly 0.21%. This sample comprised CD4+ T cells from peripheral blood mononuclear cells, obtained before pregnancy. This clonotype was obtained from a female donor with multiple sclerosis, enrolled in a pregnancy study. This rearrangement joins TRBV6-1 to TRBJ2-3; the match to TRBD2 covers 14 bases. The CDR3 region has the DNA TGTGCCAGCAGCCGGACTAGCGGGGGGCCAGATACGCAGTATTTT. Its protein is CASSRTSGGPDTQYF.